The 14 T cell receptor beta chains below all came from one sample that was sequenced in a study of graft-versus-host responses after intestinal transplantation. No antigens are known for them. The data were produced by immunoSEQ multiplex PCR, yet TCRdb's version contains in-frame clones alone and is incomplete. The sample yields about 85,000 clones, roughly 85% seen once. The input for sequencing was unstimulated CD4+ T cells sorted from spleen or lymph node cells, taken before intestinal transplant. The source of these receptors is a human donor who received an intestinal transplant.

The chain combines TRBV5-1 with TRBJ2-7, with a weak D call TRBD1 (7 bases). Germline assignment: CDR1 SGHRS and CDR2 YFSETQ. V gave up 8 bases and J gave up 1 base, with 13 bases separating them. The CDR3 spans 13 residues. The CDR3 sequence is CASNRGGSYEQYF. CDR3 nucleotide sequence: TGCGCCAGTAACAGGGGAGGTTCCTACGAGCAGTACTTC. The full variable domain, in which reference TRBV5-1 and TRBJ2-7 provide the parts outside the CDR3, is KAGVTQTPRYLIKTRGQQVTLSCSPISGHRSVSWYQQTPGQGLQFLFEYFSETQRNKGNFPGRFSGRQFSNSRSEMNVSTLELGDSALYLCASNRGGSYEQYFGPGTRLTVT.

The CDR3 DNA is TGTGCCACCAAGAGCGTTAACACCGGGGAGCTGTTTTTT. It yields the protein CATKSVNTGELFF. V usage is TRBV6-5 and J usage is TRBJ2-2; no reliable D call. V was cut by 10 bases and J by 2 bases, with 11 bases left in between. CDR3 length: 13 amino acids. Germline CDR1 reads MNHEY; CDR2 reads SVGAGI.

In nucleotides, the CDR3 is TGTGCCAGCAGCTTACTCGGGAAAGAGACCCAGTACTTC. Translation gives CASSLLGKETQYF. The genes are TRBV7-9 and TRBJ2-5; TRBD2 is a possible D gene (5 bases). V gave up 2 bases and J gave up 3 bases, with 7 bases separating them. Germline lookup yields CDR1 SEHNR and CDR2 FQNEAQ (reference sequence). CDR3 length: 13 amino acids. The entire variable domain, with the rest obtained from reference TRBV7-9 and TRBJ2-5, is as follows: DTGVSQNPRHKITKRGQNVTFRCDPISEHNRLYWYRQTLGQGPEFLTYFQNEAQLEKSRLLSDRFSAERPKGSFSTLEIQRTEQGDSAMYLCASSLLGKETQYFGPGTRLLVL.

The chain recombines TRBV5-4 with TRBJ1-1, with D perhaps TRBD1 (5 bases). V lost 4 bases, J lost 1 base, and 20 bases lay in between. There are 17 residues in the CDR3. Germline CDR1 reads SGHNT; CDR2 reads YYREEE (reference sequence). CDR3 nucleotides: TGTGCCAGCAGCCCGATCAGGGTAGGTCGAGGGAACACTGAAGCTTTCTTT. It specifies CASSPIRVGRGNTEAFF.

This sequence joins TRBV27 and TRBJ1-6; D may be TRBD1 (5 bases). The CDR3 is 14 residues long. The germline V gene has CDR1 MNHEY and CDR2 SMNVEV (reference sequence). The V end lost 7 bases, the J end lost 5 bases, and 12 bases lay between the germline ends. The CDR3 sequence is CASTGNWDNSPLHF. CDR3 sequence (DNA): TGTGCCAGCACAGGGAACTGGGATAATTCACCCCTCCACTTT.

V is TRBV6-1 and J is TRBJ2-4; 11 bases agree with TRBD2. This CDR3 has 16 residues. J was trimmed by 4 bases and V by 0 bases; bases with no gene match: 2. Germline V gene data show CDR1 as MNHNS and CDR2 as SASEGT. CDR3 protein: CASSEALAGGKNIQYF. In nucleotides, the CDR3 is TGTGCCAGCAGTGAAGCGTTAGCGGGGGGGAAAAACATTCAGTACTTC.

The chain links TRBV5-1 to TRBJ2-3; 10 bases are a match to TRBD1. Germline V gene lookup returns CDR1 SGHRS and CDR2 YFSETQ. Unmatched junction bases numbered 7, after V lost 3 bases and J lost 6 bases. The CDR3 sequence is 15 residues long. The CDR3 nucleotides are TGCGCCAGCAGCTCCGGGACAGGGGCCGGGGATACGCAGTATTTT. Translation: CASSSGTGAGDTQYF.

Written as DNA, the CDR3 is TGTGCCAGCAGCCGACAGGCTCCAAGGATGAACACTGAAGCTTTCTTT. The encoded protein is CASSRQAPRMNTEAFF. The chain carries TRBV7-6 and TRBJ1-1; D is possibly TRBD1 (6 bases). Trimming cost V 5 bases and J 0 bases, with 16 bases left between them. This CDR3 region has 16 residues. CDR1 SGHVS and CDR2 FNYEAQ come from the germline V gene.

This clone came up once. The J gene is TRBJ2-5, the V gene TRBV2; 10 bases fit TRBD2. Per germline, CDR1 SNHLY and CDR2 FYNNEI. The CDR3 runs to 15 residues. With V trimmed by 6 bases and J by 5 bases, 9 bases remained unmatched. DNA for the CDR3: TGTGCCAGCAGCGCTCTAGCGGGAGTGAGGGAGACCCAGTACTTC. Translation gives CASSALAGVRETQYF.

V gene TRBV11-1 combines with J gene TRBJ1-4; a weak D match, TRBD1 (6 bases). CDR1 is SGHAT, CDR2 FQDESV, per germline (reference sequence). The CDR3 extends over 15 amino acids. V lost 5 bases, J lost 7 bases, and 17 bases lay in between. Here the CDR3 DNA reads TGTGCCAGCAGCAACATCCGGGACAAATCTGAAAAACTGTTTTTT. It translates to CASSNIRDKSEKLFF.

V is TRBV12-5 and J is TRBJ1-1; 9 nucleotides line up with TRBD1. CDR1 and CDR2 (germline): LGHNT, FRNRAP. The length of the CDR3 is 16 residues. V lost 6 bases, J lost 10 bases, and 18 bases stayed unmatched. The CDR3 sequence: CASGGDRERGKGLAFF. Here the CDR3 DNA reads TGTGCTAGTGGGGGGGACAGGGAAAGAGGAAAAGGGCTAGCTTTCTTT.

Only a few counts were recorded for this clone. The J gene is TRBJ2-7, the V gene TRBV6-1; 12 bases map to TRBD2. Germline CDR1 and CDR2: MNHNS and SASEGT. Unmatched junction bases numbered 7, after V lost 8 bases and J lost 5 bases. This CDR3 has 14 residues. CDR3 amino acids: CASSRLAGANEQYF. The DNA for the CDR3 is TGTGCCAGCTCAAGACTAGCGGGAGCGAACGAGCAGTACTTC.

The CDR3 region is CASSSTGGETQYF. The CDR3 DNA reads TGTGCCAGTAGCTCGACAGGGGGCGAGACCCAGTACTTC. The V call is TRBV19, the J call TRBJ2-5; 10 nucleotides align to TRBD1. The length of the CDR3 is 13 residues. The V and J ends lost 6 bases and 5 bases, in that order; junction bases with no gene match: 3. From germline, CDR1 is LNHDA and CDR2 SQIVND (reference sequence).

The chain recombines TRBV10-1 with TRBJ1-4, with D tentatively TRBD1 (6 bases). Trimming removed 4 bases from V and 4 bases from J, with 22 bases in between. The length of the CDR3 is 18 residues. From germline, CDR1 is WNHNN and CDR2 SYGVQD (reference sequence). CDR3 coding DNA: TGCGCCAGCAGTGTCCCGACGGGGGGGGGCAGGAGTAATGAAAAACTGTTTTTT. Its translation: CASSVPTGGGRSNEKLFF.